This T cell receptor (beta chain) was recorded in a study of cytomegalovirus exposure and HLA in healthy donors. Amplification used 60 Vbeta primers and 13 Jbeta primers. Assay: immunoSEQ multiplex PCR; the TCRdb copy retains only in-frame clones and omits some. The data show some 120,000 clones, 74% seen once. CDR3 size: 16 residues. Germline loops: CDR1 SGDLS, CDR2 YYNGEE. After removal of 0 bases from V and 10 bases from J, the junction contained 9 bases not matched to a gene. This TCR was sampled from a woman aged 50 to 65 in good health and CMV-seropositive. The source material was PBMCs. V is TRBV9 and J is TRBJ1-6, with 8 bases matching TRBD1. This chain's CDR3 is CASSVDGRGRVSPLHF. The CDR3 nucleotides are TGTGCCAGCAGCGTAGACGGCAGGGGGCGCGTCTCACCCCTCCACTTT.